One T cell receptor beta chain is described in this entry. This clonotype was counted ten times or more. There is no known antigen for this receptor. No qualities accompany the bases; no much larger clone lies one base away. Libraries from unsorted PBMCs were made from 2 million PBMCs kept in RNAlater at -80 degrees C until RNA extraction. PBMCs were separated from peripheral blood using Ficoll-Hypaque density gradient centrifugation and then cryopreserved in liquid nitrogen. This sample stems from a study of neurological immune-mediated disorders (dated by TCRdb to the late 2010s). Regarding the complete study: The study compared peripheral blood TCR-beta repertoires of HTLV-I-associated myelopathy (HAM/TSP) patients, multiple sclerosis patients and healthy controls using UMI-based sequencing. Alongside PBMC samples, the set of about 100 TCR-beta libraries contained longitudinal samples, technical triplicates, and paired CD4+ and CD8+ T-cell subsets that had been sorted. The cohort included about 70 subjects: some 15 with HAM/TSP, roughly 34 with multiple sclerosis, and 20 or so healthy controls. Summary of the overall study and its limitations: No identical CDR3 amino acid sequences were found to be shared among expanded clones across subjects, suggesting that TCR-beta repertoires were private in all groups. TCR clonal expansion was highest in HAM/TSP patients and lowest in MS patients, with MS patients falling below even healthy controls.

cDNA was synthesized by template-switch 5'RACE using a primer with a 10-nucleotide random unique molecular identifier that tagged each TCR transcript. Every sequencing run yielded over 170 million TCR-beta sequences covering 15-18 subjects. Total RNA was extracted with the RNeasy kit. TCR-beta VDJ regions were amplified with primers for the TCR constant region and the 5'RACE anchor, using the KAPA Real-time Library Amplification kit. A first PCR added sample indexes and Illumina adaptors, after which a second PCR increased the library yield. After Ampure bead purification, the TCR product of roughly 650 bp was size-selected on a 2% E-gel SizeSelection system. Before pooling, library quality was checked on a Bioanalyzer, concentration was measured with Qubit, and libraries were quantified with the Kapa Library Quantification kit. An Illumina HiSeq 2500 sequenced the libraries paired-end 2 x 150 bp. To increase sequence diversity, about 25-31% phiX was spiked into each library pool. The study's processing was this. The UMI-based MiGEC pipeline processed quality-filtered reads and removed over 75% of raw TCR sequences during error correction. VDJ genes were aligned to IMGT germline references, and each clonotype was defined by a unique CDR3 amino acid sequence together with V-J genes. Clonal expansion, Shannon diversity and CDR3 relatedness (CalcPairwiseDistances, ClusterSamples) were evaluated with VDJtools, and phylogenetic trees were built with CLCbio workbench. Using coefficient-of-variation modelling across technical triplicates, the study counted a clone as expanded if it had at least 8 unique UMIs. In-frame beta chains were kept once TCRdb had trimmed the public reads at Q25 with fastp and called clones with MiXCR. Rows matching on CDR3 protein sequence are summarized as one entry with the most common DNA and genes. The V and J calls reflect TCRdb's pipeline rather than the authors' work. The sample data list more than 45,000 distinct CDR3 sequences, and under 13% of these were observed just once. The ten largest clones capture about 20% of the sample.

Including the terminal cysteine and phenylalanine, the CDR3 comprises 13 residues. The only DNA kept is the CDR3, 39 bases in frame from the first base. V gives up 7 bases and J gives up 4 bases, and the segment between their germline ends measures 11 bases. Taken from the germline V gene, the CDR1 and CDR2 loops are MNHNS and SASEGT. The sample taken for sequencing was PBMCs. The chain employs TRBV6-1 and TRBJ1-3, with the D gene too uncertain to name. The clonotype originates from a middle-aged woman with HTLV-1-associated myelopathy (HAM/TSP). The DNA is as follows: TGTGCCAGCATGTCTGGGCTGGGAAACACCATATATTTT. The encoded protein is CASMSGLGNTIYF.